This paragraph covers one T cell receptor (beta chain) sequence. The sample is drawn from a study of T cell changes during pregnancy in multiple sclerosis. Germline CDR1 reads KGHSH; CDR2 reads LQKENI. Trimming cost V 4 bases and J 4 bases, with 14 bases left between them. The CDR3 covers 14 residues. This table comes from immunoSEQ multiplex PCR, and its TCRdb copy is limited to in-frame clones, with some not included. The data contain roughly 42,000 clones, 70% to 90% of them singletons. The rearrangement uses TRBV18 and TRBJ2-7; D might be TRBD2 (6 bases). The source of this sequence is a female donor with multiple sclerosis, enrolled in a pregnancy study. Material: CD4+ T cells from peripheral blood mononuclear cells, obtained in the first trimester of pregnancy. The CDR3 is CASSRTGTLYEQYF. The CDR3 DNA sequence: TGTGCCAGCTCACGGACCGGGACTCTATACGAGCAGTACTTC.